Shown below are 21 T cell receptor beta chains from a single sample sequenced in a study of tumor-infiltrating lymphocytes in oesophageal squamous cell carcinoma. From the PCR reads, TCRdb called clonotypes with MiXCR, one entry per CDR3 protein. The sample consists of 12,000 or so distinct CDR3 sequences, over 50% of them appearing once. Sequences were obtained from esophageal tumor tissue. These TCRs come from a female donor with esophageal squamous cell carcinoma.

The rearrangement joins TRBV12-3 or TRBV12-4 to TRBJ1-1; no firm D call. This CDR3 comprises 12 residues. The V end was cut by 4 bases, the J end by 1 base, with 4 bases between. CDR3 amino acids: CASSYKNTEAFF. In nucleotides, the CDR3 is TGTGCCAGCAGTTACAAGAACACTGAAGCTTTCTTT.

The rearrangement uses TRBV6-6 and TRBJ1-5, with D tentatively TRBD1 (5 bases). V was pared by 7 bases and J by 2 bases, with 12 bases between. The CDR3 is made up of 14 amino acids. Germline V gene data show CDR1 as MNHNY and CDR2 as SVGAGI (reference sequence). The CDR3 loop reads CASKRRVGNQPQHF. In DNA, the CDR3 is TGTGCCAGCAAACGCAGGGTGGGCAATCAGCCCCAGCATTTT.

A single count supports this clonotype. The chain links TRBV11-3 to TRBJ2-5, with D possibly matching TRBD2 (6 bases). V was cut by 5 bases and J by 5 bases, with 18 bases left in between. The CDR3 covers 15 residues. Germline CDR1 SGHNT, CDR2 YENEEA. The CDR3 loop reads CASSQRLGGDETQYF. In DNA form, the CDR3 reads TGTGCCAGCAGCCAACGATTGGGGGGTGATGAGACCCAGTACTTC.

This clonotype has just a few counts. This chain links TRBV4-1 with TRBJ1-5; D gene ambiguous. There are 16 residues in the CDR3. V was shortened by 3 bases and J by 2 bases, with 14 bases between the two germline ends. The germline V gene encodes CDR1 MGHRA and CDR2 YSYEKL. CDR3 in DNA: TGCGCCAGCAGCCACATACAACCATCGGGCAATCAGCCCCAGCATTTT. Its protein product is CASSHIQPSGNQPQHF.

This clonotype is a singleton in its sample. The DNA of the CDR3 is TGTGCCAGCGACGCCAGCGACAATGAGCAGTACTTC. Protein product: CASDASDNEQYF. The chain links TRBV6-6 to TRBJ2-1, with D uncertain. The assigned J gene may be wrong: the sequence end matches TRBJ2-7 better. The germline V gene encodes CDR1 MNHNY and CDR2 SVGAGI (reference sequence). This CDR3 has 12 amino acids.

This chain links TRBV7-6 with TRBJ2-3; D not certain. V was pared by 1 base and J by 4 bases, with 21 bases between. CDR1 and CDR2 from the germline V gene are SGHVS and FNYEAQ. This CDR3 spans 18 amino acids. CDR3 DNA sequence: TGTGCCAGCAGCTTAGAGGTCTCGGCCGGCTTAGGCGCAGATACGCAGTATTTT. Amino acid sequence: CASSLEVSAGLGADTQYF.

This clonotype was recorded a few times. The CDR3 spells CASSLAGTTLDTQYF. CDR3 bases: TGTGCCAGCAGCTTAGCGGGGACTACCCTAGATACGCAGTATTTT. The V call is TRBV7-6, the J call TRBJ2-3, with 7 bases aligning to TRBD2. The V segment lost 0 bases and the J segment 5 bases; nucleotides outside the gene matches: 5. The V gene's germline CDR1 is SGHVS and CDR2 FNYEAQ. This CDR3 is 15 amino acids long.

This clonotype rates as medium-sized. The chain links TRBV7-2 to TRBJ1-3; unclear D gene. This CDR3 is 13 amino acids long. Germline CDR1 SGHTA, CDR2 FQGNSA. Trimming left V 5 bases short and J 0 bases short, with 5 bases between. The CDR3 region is CASSTNSGNTIYF. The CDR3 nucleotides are TGTGCCAGCAGCACCAACTCTGGAAACACCATATATTTT.

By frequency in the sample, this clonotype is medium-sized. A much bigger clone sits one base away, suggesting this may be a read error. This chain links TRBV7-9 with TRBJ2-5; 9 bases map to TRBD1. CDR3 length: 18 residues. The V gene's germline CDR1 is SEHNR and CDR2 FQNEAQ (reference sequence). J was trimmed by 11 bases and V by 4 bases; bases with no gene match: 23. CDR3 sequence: CASSSTLGGTGTGGEQYF. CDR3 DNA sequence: TGTGCCAGCAGCTCCACCCTCGGTGGGACAGGGACAGGAGGGGAGCAGTACTTC.

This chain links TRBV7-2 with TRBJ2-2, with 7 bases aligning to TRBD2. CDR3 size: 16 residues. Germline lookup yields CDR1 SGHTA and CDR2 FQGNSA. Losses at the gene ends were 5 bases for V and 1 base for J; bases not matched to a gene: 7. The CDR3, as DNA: TGTGCCAGCAGCCACCGAGGGAGGGGGAACACCGGGGAGCTGTTTTTT. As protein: CASSHRGRGNTGELFF.

CDR3 in DNA: TGTGCCAGCAGCCCGGTAGCGGGACCCCAAGAGACCCAGTACTTC. It specifies CASSPVAGPQETQYF. The rearrangement links TRBV5-3 to TRBJ2-5, with TRBD2 identical over 8 bases. TRBV5-3 is sorted into the ORF group, with uncertain function. With 8 bases clipped from V and 1 base from J, the junction kept 10 bases outside the gene matches. The CDR3 is made up of 15 amino acids.

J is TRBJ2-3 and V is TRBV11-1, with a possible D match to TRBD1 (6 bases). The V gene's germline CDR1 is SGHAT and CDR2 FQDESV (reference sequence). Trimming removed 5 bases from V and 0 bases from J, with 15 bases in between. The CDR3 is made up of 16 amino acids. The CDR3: CASSGRGQPSTDTQYF. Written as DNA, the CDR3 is TGTGCCAGCAGCGGCAGAGGACAGCCTAGCACAGATACGCAGTATTTT.

In nucleotides, the CDR3 is TGTGCCACCTCCGAGGAGGGGCGTAAGTTCTTC. As protein: CATSEEGRKFF. The rearrangement uses TRBV2 and TRBJ2-1, with a weak D call TRBD2 (6 bases). The ends were cut back, 10 bases at V and 14 bases at J, with 18 bases in the middle. The CDR3 is 11 residues long. Germline V CDR1 and CDR2: SNHLY, FYNNEI.

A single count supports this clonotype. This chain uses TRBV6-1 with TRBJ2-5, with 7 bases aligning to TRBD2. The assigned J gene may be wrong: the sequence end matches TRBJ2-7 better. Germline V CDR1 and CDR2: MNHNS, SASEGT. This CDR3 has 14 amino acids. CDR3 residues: CASSKDGRFYEQYF. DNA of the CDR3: TGTGCCAGCAGTAAGGACGGGAGGTTCTACGAGCAGTACTTC.

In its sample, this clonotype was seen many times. Here the CDR3 reads CASSLYNRGATDTQYF. As DNA, the CDR3 is TGCGCCAGCAGCCTCTACAACAGGGGGGCCACAGATACGCAGTATTTT. The chain has TRBV4-1 and TRBJ2-3, with TRBD1 identical over 8 bases. Trimming cost V 4 bases and J 2 bases; bases outside gene matches: 8. Germline V gives CDR1 MGHRA, CDR2 YSYEKL. This CDR3 is built from 16 residues.

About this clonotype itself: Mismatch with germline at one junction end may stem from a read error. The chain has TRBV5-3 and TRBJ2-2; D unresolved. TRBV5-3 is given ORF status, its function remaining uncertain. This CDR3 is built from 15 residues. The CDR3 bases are TGTGCCAGCAGCTTGGCCAGCGCGAACACCGGGGAGCTGTTTTTT. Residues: CASSLASANTGELFF.

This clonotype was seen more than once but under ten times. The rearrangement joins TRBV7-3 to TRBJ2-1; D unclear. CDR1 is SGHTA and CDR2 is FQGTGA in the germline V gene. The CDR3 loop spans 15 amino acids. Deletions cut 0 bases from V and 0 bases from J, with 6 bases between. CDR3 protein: CASSLTVSSYNEQFF. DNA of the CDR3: TGTGCCAGCAGCTTAACTGTAAGCTCCTACAATGAGCAGTTCTTC. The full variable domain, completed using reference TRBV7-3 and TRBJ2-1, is GAGVSQTPSNKVTEKGKYVELRCDPISGHTALYWYRQSLGQGPEFLIYFQGTGAADDSGLPNDRFFAVRPEGSVSTLKIQRTERGDSAVYLCASSLTVSSYNEQFFGPGTRLTVL.

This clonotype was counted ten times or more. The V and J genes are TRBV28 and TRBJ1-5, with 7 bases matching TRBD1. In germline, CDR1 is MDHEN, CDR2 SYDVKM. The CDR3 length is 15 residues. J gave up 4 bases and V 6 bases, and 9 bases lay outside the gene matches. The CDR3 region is CASREGQRLNQPQHF. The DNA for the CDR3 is TGTGCCAGCAGAGAGGGACAGCGATTAAATCAGCCCCAGCATTTT.

Here the CDR3 DNA reads TGTGCCAGCAGCGGACAGGGGACGGGATACAATGAGCAGTTCTTC. Protein: CASSGQGTGYNEQFF. V gene TRBV11-3 combines with J gene TRBJ2-1, with 9 bases that match TRBD1. The CDR3 consists of 15 residues. V dropped 5 bases and J dropped 4; count of bases not matched to a gene: 6. In germline, CDR1 is SGHNT, CDR2 YENEEA.

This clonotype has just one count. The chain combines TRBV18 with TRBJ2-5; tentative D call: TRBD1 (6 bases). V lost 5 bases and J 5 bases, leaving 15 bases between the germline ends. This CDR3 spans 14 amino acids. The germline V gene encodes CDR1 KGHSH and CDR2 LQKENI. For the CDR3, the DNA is TGTGCCAGCTCATTCACAGGGCTGCGGGAGACCCAGTACTTC. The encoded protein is CASSFTGLRETQYF.

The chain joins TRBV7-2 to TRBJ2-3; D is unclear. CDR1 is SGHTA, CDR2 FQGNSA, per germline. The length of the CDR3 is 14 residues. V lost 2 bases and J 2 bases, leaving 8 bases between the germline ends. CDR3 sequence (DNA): TGTGCCAGCAGCTTAAATGGGAACACAGATACGCAGTATTTT. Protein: CASSLNGNTDTQYF.